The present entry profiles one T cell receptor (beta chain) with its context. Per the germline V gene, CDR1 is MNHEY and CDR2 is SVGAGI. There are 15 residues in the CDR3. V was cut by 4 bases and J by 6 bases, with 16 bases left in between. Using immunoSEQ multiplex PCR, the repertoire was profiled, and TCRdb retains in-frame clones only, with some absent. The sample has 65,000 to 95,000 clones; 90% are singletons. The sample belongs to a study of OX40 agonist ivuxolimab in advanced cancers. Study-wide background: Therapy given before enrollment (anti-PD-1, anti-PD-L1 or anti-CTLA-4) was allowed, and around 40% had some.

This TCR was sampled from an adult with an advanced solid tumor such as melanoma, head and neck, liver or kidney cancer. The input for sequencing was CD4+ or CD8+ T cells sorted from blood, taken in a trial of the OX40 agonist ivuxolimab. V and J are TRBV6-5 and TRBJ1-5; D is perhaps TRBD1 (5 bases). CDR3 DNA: TGTGCCAGCAGTTTTGGACCGGGGACCGGTCAGCCCCAGCATTTT. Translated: CASSFGPGTGQPQHF.